This T cell receptor (beta chain) was found in a study of OX40 agonist ivuxolimab in advanced cancers. Study in general: Among those treated, three patients had partial responses, one with hepatocellular carcinoma and two with cutaneous melanoma.

This table comes from immunoSEQ multiplex PCR, and its TCRdb copy is limited to in-frame clones, with some not included. The data show some 66,000 clones, with roughly 85% seen just once and about 0.82% held by the top ten. As regards this clone: The antigen is unknown.

Whole-study results and caveats: Relatively little clonal expansion, among the lowest observed, appeared in partial responders at 0.1-3.0 mg/kg.

The specimen comprised CD4+ or CD8+ T cells sorted from blood, sampled in a trial of the OX40 agonist ivuxolimab. The origin of this receptor is an adult with an advanced solid tumor such as melanoma, head and neck, liver or kidney cancer.

In nucleotides, the CDR3 is TGTGCCAGTAGTGCCACCTCTACAGGGTCGCTCGGCACCATATATTTT. As protein: CASSATSTGSLGTIYF. V gene TRBV19 combines with J gene TRBJ1-3, with D tentatively TRBD1 (6 bases). Trimming stripped 5 bases from V and 9 bases from J, with 23 bases between. The CDR3 consists of 16 residues. Looked up from germline, CDR1 is LNHDA and CDR2 is SQIVND (reference sequence).